This record concerns one TCR beta chain sequence. The antigen remains unidentified. TCRdb re-called the reads with MiXCR, one entry per CDR3 protein. The sample records 300,000 to 400,000 distinct CDR3 sequences, just under 30% being singletons. The data originate from a study of T cell repertoires in cytomegalovirus infection. Overall study: The public TCR beta signatures pointed to both CMV infection and matching HLA type. Study outcomes and limitations: The ex vivo response was dominated by HLA-C-restricted CMV-specific TCR beta clonotypes. CMV carriers having the relevant HLA were flagged by cumulative public TCR beta family frequency.

CDR1 is SGHVS and CDR2 is FQNEAQ in the germline V gene. The length of the CDR3 is 13 residues. V lost 5 bases and J 9 bases, leaving 14 bases between the germline ends. The starting material was cultured PBMCs, obtained from culture after CMV antigen stimulation. The sequence derives from a human donor in good health (CMV status not recorded). Some clones in this sample may be carry-over from other donors' samples. V is TRBV7-8 and J is TRBJ2-1, with D tentatively TRBD1 (6 bases). CDR3 bases: TGTGCCAGCAGCGTCACAGGGTTGAGTGAGCAGTTCTTC. Its translation is CASSVTGLSEQFF.